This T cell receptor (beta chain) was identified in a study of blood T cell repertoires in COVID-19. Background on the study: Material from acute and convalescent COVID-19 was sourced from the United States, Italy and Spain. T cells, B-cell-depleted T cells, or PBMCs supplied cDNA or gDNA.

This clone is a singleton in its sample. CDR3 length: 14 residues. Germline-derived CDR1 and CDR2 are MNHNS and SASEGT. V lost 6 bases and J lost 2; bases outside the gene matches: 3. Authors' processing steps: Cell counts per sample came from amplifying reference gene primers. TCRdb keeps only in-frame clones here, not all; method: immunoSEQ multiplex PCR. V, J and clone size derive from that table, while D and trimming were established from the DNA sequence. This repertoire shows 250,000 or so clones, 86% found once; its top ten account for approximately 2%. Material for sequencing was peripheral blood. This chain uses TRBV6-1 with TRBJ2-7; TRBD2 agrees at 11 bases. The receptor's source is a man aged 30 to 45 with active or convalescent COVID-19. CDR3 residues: CASRLAGETYEQYF. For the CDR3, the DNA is TGTGCCAGCAGACTAGCGGGGGAAACCTACGAGCAGTACTTC.